A single sample is the source of the 13 T cell receptor beta chains below, sequenced in a study of blood T cell repertoires in COVID-19. Repertoires were generated with immunoSEQ multiplex PCR, while TCRdb's copy carries only in-frame clones and drops some. The sample has about 150,000 clones, around 89% seen once; the top ten hold under 15%. What was sequenced was peripheral blood. These receptor sequences come from a man younger than 35 with COVID-19, enrolled during active disease.

About this clone: An end of the junction does not agree with germline; a read error may underlie this. This rearrangement joins TRBV14 to TRBJ2-7; 8 bases agree with TRBD1. CDR3 length: 14 amino acids. The germline CDR1 and CDR2 sequences are SGHDN and FVKESK. The CDR3 reads CASSPRQGYYGQYF. CDR3 DNA: TGTGCCAGCAGCCCCCGACAGGGGTACTACGGGCAGTACTTC.

Only one count was recorded for this clone. The J gene is TRBJ2-6, the V gene TRBV7-8, with 7 bases that match TRBD1. With V trimmed by 5 bases and J by 1 base, 8 bases remained unmatched. This CDR3 region has 17 residues. Germline V gene lookup returns CDR1 SGHVS and CDR2 FQNEAQ. The CDR3 reads CASSPDRSLSGANVLTF. Here the CDR3 DNA reads TGTGCCAGCAGCCCGGACAGGTCACTGTCTGGGGCCAACGTCCTGACTTTC.

The rearrangement links TRBV7-9 to TRBJ2-3; 7 bases align to TRBD1. This CDR3 region has 15 residues. The germline gives CDR1 SEHNR, CDR2 FQNEAQ (reference sequence). J was trimmed by 5 bases and V by 0 bases; bases with no gene match: 5. In nucleotides, the CDR3 is TGTGCCAGCAGCTTAGCGCCCGGGACAGTAGATACGCAGTATTTT. Encoded protein: CASSLAPGTVDTQYF.

This chain joins TRBV28 and TRBJ2-7, with D perhaps TRBD1 (6 bases). The CDR3 is made up of 16 amino acids. Trimming shortened V by 10 bases and J by 5 bases, and 27 bases separated the two germline ends. CDR1 and CDR2 from the germline V gene are MDHEN and SYDVKM. CDR3 region: CATLPTPFSGAHEQYF. CDR3 bases: TGTGCCACCCTCCCCACCCCTTTTTCAGGGGCCCACGAGCAGTACTTC.

The V gene is TRBV7-2, the J gene TRBJ2-2; no reliable D call. V was shortened by 0 bases and J by 5 bases, with 13 bases between the two germline ends. The CDR3 covers 16 residues. Germline V lookup: CDR1 SGHTA, CDR2 FQGNSA. For the CDR3, the DNA is TGTGCCAGCAGCTTAGCTGCTTCCCTCCGGACCGGGGAGCTGTTTTTT. Translating gives CASSLAASLRTGELFF.

The chain combines TRBV4-1 with TRBJ2-7, with TRBD2 as a possible D gene (5 bases). Trimming shortened V by 5 bases and J by 3 bases, and 14 bases separated the two germline ends. This CDR3 has 14 residues. From germline, CDR1 is MGHRA and CDR2 YSYEKL. CDR3 coding DNA: TGCGCCAGCAGCGCCCGGACTCGCAACTACGAGCAGTACTTC. This codes for CASSARTRNYEQYF.

The rearrangement links TRBV7-9 to TRBJ2-7, with D maybe TRBD2 (6 bases). The ends were cut back, 3 bases at V and 4 bases at J, with 22 bases in the middle. The CDR3 length is 17 residues. Germline V gene lookup returns CDR1 SEHNR and CDR2 FQNEAQ (reference sequence). The CDR3 loop reads CASSFGPSDQFSYEQYF. As DNA, the CDR3 is TGTGCCAGCAGCTTTGGACCTAGCGATCAGTTCTCTTACGAGCAGTACTTC. The full variable domain, its missing parts supplied by reference TRBV7-9 and TRBJ2-7, is DTGVSQNPRHKITKRGQNVTFRCDPISEHNRLYWYRQTLGQGPEFLTYFQNEAQLEKSRLLSDRFSAERPKGSFSTLEIQRTEQGDSAMYLCASSFGPSDQFSYEQYFGPGTRLTVT.

This clone was detected a few times. The chain links TRBV9 to TRBJ2-1, with 11 bases lining up with TRBD2. Germline loops: CDR1 SGDLS, CDR2 YYNGEE. Unmatched junction bases numbered 12, after V lost 3 bases and J lost 7 bases. The CDR3 has 17 amino acids. In DNA form, the CDR3 reads TGTGCCAGCAGCGCGGGTTTAGCGGGAGGGCCAGTGAATGAGCAGTTCTTC. It is translated as CASSAGLAGGPVNEQFF.

The chain links TRBV6-1 to TRBJ2-1; D possibly corresponds to TRBD2 (6 bases). The CDR3 is made up of 16 amino acids. Germline V lookup: CDR1 MNHNS, CDR2 SASEGT. Trimming removed 0 bases at V and 6 bases at J, with 15 bases between. CDR3 region: CASSEALGTPSNEQFF. CDR3 sequence (DNA): TGTGCCAGCAGTGAAGCGTTGGGGACTCCCTCCAATGAGCAGTTCTTC.

The chain carries TRBV7-2 and TRBJ2-7; TRBD1 agrees at 7 bases. CDR1 and CDR2 (germline): SGHTA, FQGNSA. The junction had 5 bases not matched to a gene; V was cut back by 1 base and J by 2 bases. This CDR3 spans 15 amino acids. CDR3 nucleotide sequence: TGTGCCAGCAGCTTAGGACAGGGCCAGACCTACGAGCAGTACTTC. Encoded protein: CASSLGQGQTYEQYF.

The V and J genes are TRBV30 and TRBJ2-5; D is perhaps TRBD1 (6 bases). V lost 0 bases and J 3 bases, leaving 8 bases between the germline ends. The V gene's germline CDR1 is GTSNPN and CDR2 SVGIG (reference sequence). This CDR3 region has 13 residues. CDR3 residues: CAWSVTGKETQYF. CDR3 nucleotides: TGTGCCTGGAGTGTAACAGGGAAAGAGACCCAGTACTTC.

The V and J genes are TRBV11-3 and TRBJ1-1, with a possible D match to TRBD1 (6 bases). Trimming took off 5 bases at V and 0 bases at J, with 7 bases between the two ends. The CDR3 contains 13 residues. Per germline, CDR1 SGHNT and CDR2 YENEEA. The CDR3 DNA reads as TGTGCCAGCAGCGCAGGGGTGAACACTGAAGCTTTCTTT. Translated: CASSAGVNTEAFF.

This clone was seen a single time. The V gene is TRBV5-8, the J gene TRBJ2-1; D is possibly TRBD1 (5 bases). Trimming shortened V by 0 bases and J by 3 bases, and 7 bases separated the two germline ends. The CDR3 covers 14 residues. From germline, CDR1 is SGHTS and CDR2 YDEGEE. CDR3 residues: CASSLDRNYNEQFF. CDR3 nucleotide sequence: TGTGCCAGCAGCTTGGACAGGAACTACAATGAGCAGTTCTTC.